Included here is one TCR beta chain sequence, with context. What this receptor recognizes is not known. No much larger clone exists at a distance of one base, and base qualities are not known. The sample originates from a study of Graves' ophthalmopathy and Graves' hyperthyroidism (dated by TCRdb to the late 2010s). The study in broad terms: Peripheral blood samples were taken at the time of initial diagnosis, before any treatment was given. To tell Graves' ophthalmopathy apart from Graves' hyperthyroidism, and to predict which patients would progress to ophthalmopathy, the study relied on TCR beta repertoire signatures. In total, 135 blood samples were TCR-sequenced: roughly 45 ophthalmopathy, roughly 80 hyperthyroidism and approximately 17 hyperthyroidism-to-ophthalmopathy patients. After sampling, hyperthyroidism patients received methimazole starting at 30 mg daily, and ophthalmopathy patients received high-dose intravenous methylprednisolone. In about 6 hyperthyroidism patients, the T-cell repertoire of thyroid tissue was compared with the T-cell repertoire of blood. An independent validation cohort was composed of 18 hyperthyroidism patients and 17 patients who later progressed from hyperthyroidism to ophthalmopathy. A discovery set of 100 patients (around 45 ophthalmopathy, about 55 stable hyperthyroidism) was enrolled to explore V-J signatures distinguishing ophthalmopathy from hyperthyroidism.

The trim is 2 bases for V and 7 bases for J, with a gap of 21 bases between the germline ends. Taken from the germline V gene (reference sequence), the CDR1 and CDR2 loops are SEHNR and FQNEAQ. The CDR3 covers 18 residues, taking in both the cysteine and the phenylalanine. The entry retains the CDR3 DNA only, 54 bases that are in frame from base 1. Paper-wide results and their limitations: No statistical method was used to predetermine the sample size, and group allocation was not hidden from the investigators. In validation, the model predicted ophthalmopathy progression with less than 71% sensitivity and roughly 78% specificity; roughly 12 predicted patients were CT-confirmed with GO in a median of approximately 6.5 months. Most expanded thyroid clonotypes with frequency above 0.001 were also detected in blood, suggesting blood repertoires may reflect the thyroid immune response. In cross-validation, the 13-signature model distinguished ophthalmopathy from stable hyperthyroidism with about 90% sensitivity and about 84% specificity, and in the test set the corresponding values were approximately 80% and 68%.

For repertoire sequencing, the TCR beta CDR3 regions were amplified from RNA transcripts. The first round was an RT-PCR using HTBI primers with the Qiagen OneStep RT-PCR kit, and this first round was followed by a second-round multiplex PCR, then size selection and purification. Libraries were sequenced on an Illumina HiSeq2000 using paired-end 100 bp reads. The published analysis was carried out like this. SOAPnuke was used to process the reads, throwing out any read that had adapters, had uncalled bases, had a mean Phred below 15, or lacked an exact constant-primer or identifier match. COPE v1.2.5 was used to merge the high-quality paired reads. Clonotypes were defined as unique nucleotide sequences and were aligned to IMGT TRB V, D and J references using MiTCR v1.1. Analysis was restricted to V-J combinations with a frequency above 0.0001, which covered about 99% of repertoires. For each V-J combination, a TCR clonal expansion and chaos score was defined as F50 clonal expansion divided by the chaos observed in the TCRdist matrix. Features were reduced by Welch's t-statistics and random forest to around 13 V-J combinations, which fed a naive Bayes classifier. The Morisita-Horn index was used to measure how similar the thyroid and blood repertoires were. The raw public reads went through TCRdb reprocessing: fastp at Q25, MiXCR clone calling, in-frame beta chains kept. Each CDR3 protein gets just one entry, which takes the most common genes and DNA from the rows behind it. The V and J calls and clone size are TCRdb's, not the authors'. The table for this sample lists hundreds of thousands of distinct CDR3 sequences; 35% to 50% of them were counted only once. The biggest ten clones account for 35% to 55% of the sample.

Patients with ophthalmopathy had moderately to severely active disease, with a Clinical Activity Score of 3 or more, a NOSPECS grade of 4 or more, and a disease duration of less than 3 months. Patients with other autoimmune diseases, uncontrolled infections, pregnancy or lactation were excluded from the study. Diagnosis was based on clinical symptoms, serum thyroxine, TRAb, thyroid ultrasound and orbital computed tomography. Ficoll-Paque density gradient centrifugation was used to isolate PBMCs from around 10 ml of fresh peripheral blood. Total RNA was extracted with Trizol reagent and quality-checked on an Agilent 2100 Bioanalyzer.

The sample comprised peripheral blood. The TCR was taken from an adult man with Graves' ophthalmopathy. The chain is made from TRBV7-9 and TRBJ1-6, with an unclear D gene assignment. The CDR3 reads as follows: CASSLTPAEGILNSPLHF. The DNA is TGTGCCAGCAGCTTAACCCCGGCAGAGGGCATTTTGAATTCACCCCTCCACTTT.